This T cell receptor beta chain emerged from a study of human T cells and chemical hapten exposure. About the study: The study patch tested 0.01% DPC on the upper back and read results at 6 days.

One entry per CDR3 protein, called by TCRdb with MiXCR from the RACE reads. This sample has 70,000 to 100,000 distinct CDR3 sequences, with roughly 7.2% found just once. As to time point: patch test 1, 2 weeks after DPC sensitization. Treatment here: therapeutic diphenylcyclopropenone sensitization with weekly scalp DPC. Donation of samples came from alopecia patients who were 18 to 70 years old and suitable for DPC. Study-wide points: Expanded TCR counts at PT1 went up together with patch test score, a positive correlation. Unchanged with DPC sensitization were TCRs above 1 in 1000 frequency.

This clonotype was counted many times. The antigen is unknown. Source: whole blood, taken in connection with sensitization to the hapten diphenylcyclopropenone (DPC). The origin of this receptor is a woman aged 25 to 39 with alopecia areata. Some clones in this sample may be carry-over from other donors' samples.

CDR3 nucleotide sequence: TGTGCCAGCAGGGGACAGGGTGAAACCGGGGAGCTGTTTTTT. Amino acid sequence: CASRGQGETGELFF. The J gene is TRBJ2-2, the V gene TRBV6-5; 9 positions match TRBD1. The CDR3 sequence is 14 residues long. With 6 bases clipped from V and 5 bases from J, the junction kept 4 bases outside the gene matches. Germline CDR1 reads MNHEY; CDR2 reads SVGAGI.